This TCR beta chain was retrieved from a study of blood T cell repertoires in COVID-19. The sample holds a few counts of this clone. Method: immunoSEQ multiplex PCR; TCRdb's copy keeps in-frame clones and lacks some. The sample holds 250,000 or so clones; approximately 84% are singletons and the top ten take 3.4%. Germline CDR1 reads MNHEY; CDR2 reads SVGAGI. The ends were cut back, 6 bases at V and 0 bases at J, with 12 bases in the middle. This CDR3 is 14 amino acids long. V is TRBV6-5 and J is TRBJ2-7, with D possibly being TRBD2 (5 bases). Sequencing was carried out using PBMCs or T cells enriched from blood (not recorded which). This receptor was taken from a man between 45 and 60 years old who had recovered from COVID-19. CDR3 region: CASSKTRSSYEQYF. CDR3 DNA: TGTGCCAGCAGCAAAACTAGAAGCTCCTACGAGCAGTACTTC.